The rows below give T cell receptor beta chains drawn from one sample of a study of blood T cell repertoires in COVID-19. Assay used: immunoSEQ multiplex PCR; TCRdb lists only in-frame clones, some missing. The repertoire holds 50,000 to 65,000 clones, with 55% to 80% as singletons. The sample was peripheral blood. The receptors shown here come from a woman aged 70 to 79 with COVID-19, enrolled during active disease. Each CDR3 is given with its conserved first and last residue. The D gene is left open where the match is weak. Clone size is stated in some rows and not others, as once, few, many or a class when expanded.

D gene	V gene	J gene	clone size	CDR3 protein	CDR3 DNA
TRBD1	TRBV28	TRBJ2-1	.	CASRPIPWTGEKTRDNEQFF	TGTGCCAGCAGACCCATTCCCTGGACAGGGGAAAAGACGAGGGACAATGAGCAGTTCTTC
TRBD2	TRBV6-2/TRBV6-3	TRBJ2-1	.	CASSKTSAYYNEQFF	TGTGCCAGCAGTAAGACTAGCGCCTACTACAATGAGCAGTTCTTC
.	TRBV7-2	TRBJ1-1	many	CASSLGWGRVNTEAFF	TGTGCCAGCAGCTTAGGGTGGGGCAGGGTGAACACTGAAGCTTTCTTT
TRBD2	TRBV7-2	TRBJ2-1	.	CASSLDGGGAPFNEQFF	TGTGCCAGCAGCTTAGATGGCGGGGGGGCCCCGTTCAATGAGCAGTTCTTC
TRBD2	TRBV24-1	TRBJ2-3	.	CATSMSGRAGDTQYF	TGTGCCACGTCGATGAGCGGGAGGGCCGGAGATACGCAGTATTTT
TRBD2	TRBV5-4	TRBJ2-2	.	CASRSGTSGVGELFF	TGTGCCAGCAGATCGGGGACTAGCGGGGTCGGGGAGCTGTTTTTT
.	TRBV3-1/TRBV3-2	TRBJ2-1	.	CASSRQTPGVGEQFF	TGTGCCAGCAGCCGACAAACCCCGGGGGTTGGTGAGCAGTTCTTC
TRBD1	TRBV18	TRBJ1-5	.	CASSPGQGNQPQHF	TGTGCCAGCTCACCGGGACAGGGCAATCAGCCCCAGCATTTT
TRBD2	TRBV6-2/TRBV6-3	TRBJ2-2	many	CASSQYLAGASSTGELFF	TGTGCCAGCAGTCAATACCTAGCGGGAGCCTCGAGCACCGGGGAGCTGTTTTTT
.	TRBV19	TRBJ2-3	.	CASSTSGTQYF	TGTGCCAGTAGTACCTCAGGAACGCAGTATTTT
TRBD2	TRBV12-3/TRBV12-4	TRBJ2-1	.	CASSLGGGNEQFF	TGTGCCAGCAGTTTAGGGGGGGGGAATGAGCAGTTCTTC
.	TRBV6-5	TRBJ2-3	.	CASTSLAGTDTQYF	TGTGCCAGCACCTCACTAGCTGGCACAGATACGCAGTATTTT
.	TRBV4-2	TRBJ1-6	few	CASSPRQELGSPLHF	TGTGCCAGCAGCCCCCGACAGGAGTTGGGTTCACCCCTCCACTTT
.	TRBV7-9	TRBJ2-5	.	CAIESRTQETQYF	TGTGCCATAGAGAGCCGGACACAAGAGACCCAGTACTTC